This T cell receptor (beta chain) was sequenced during a study of radiotherapy plus CTLA-4 blockade in lung cancer. Study as a whole: Among enrolled patients, 15% to 20% responded and roughly 31% achieved disease control. General observations from the study: Together with interferon-beta, which increased in serum after radiation, early dynamic changes in blood T cell clones were reportedly the best predictors of response. Blood-borne expansion of tumor-derived TCR clones followed radiotherapy plus ipilimumab.

A word on this clone: Its antigen is unidentified.

TCRdb keeps only in-frame clones here, not all; method: immunoSEQ multiplex PCR. Here the sample spans around 110,000 clones, about 85% being singletons. V gave up 4 bases and J gave up 7 bases, with 8 bases separating them. Looked up from germline, CDR1 is SNHLY and CDR2 is FYNNEI. The CDR3 contains 12 residues. In chemo-refractory metastatic non-small-cell lung cancer, patients got ipilimumab CTLA-4 blockade together with focal radiation. The chain joins TRBV2 to TRBJ1-5; D ambiguous. This receptor was obtained from a human donor with non-small cell lung cancer that progressed on radiotherapy plus ipilimumab. Some clones in this sample may be carry-over from other donors' samples. The sample consisted of peripheral blood, taken from a patient treated with radiotherapy plus ipilimumab. The CDR3 coding sequence is TGTGCCAGCAGTGTAGTTGACCAGCCCCAGCATTTT. This gives the protein CASSVVDQPQHF.